The clone carrying this T cell receptor (beta chain) was counted between two and nine times. No antigen is known for it. A second 7 to 11 cycle PCR used barcoded and J-beta primers. TCRdb analysed the 5' RACE reads with MiXCR anew, one entry per CDR3 protein. The data contain hundreds of thousands of distinct CDR3 sequences, more than 40% of them seen just once; the ten biggest clones take up 15% to 25%. The data originate from a study of blood T cells in healthy people across ages. PBMCs numbering at least 7 million were isolated per sample. The CDR3 is made up of 15 amino acids. Looked up from germline, CDR1 is SGHTA and CDR2 is FQGNSA. The V segment lost 3 bases and the J segment 0 bases; nucleotides outside the gene matches: 1. Overall study findings and caveats: Any conclusive comparison of naive versus antigen-experienced cells was prevented by using unsorted PBMCs.

This chain connects TRBV7-2 to TRBJ2-2, with 7 positions matching TRBD2. The source of this sequence is a man aged 55 to 69 in good health. The sample was blood. In DNA form, the CDR3 reads TGTGCCAGCAGCTTTCGGGGGGCGAACACCGGGGAGCTGTTTTTT. Its translation is CASSFRGANTGELFF. Together with reference TRBV7-2 and TRBJ2-2, the CDR3 gives the full variable domain: GAGVSQSPSNKVTEKGKDVELRCDPISGHTALYWYRQSLGQGLEFLIYFQGNSAPDKSGLPSDRFSAERTGGSVSTLTIQRTQQEDSAVYLCASSFRGANTGELFFGEGSRLTVL.